The clone carrying this TCR beta chain occurred many times. The CDR3 sequence is 14 residues long. V trimming: 5 bases; J trimming: 4 bases; junction bases outside the gene matches: 7. Germline lookup yields CDR1 SQVTM and CDR2 ANQGSEA. The data originate from a study of T cells in Graves' hyperthyroidism and ophthalmopathy. Template material for amplifying TCR beta CDR3 regions consisted of RNA transcripts. Researchers ran a first-round RT-PCR on the TCR CDR3 using the HTBI primer set. Via MiXCR, TCRdb re-called the multiplex PCR reads, giving one row per CDR3 protein. Among 400,000 to 450,000 distinct CDR3 sequences listed, over 12% were seen once.

Sequencing used blood. This receptor was identified in a man aged 18-30 years with Graves' ophthalmopathy. V and J are TRBV29-1 and TRBJ2-4, with TRBD2 matching 8 bases. The CDR3 sequence is CSVRATSGKNIQYF. Written as DNA, the CDR3 is TGCAGCGTTAGGGCCACTAGCGGAAAAAACATTCAGTACTTC.